This T cell receptor (beta chain) derives from a study of blood T cell repertoires in COVID-19. Whole-study context: Collection of acute and convalescent COVID-19 samples took place in the United States, Italy and Spain. Sample material is recorded as cDNA or gDNA derived from T cells, B-cell-depleted T cells, or PBMCs.

As processed by the authors: For nucleated cells, counts were estimated from reference gene primer amplification. Only in-frame clones appear in the TCRdb table, and some are missing; sequencing was by immunoSEQ multiplex PCR. For V, J and clone size, that table is used; D and trimming come from the DNA. The data show about 250,000 clones, about 88% seen once. This clone was seen ten or more times. This TCR was recovered from a woman in her thirties or forties who had recovered from COVID-19. The specimen was peripheral blood.

The chain's CDR3 is CASSQTSGGILSTDTQYF. The CDR3 coding sequence is TGTGCCAGCAGTCAAACTAGCGGGGGGATCCTGAGCACAGATACGCAGTATTTT. The chain recombines TRBV6-6 with TRBJ2-3; 12 positions match TRBD2. The CDR3 loop spans 18 amino acids. V lost 5 bases, J lost 0 bases, and 9 bases stayed unmatched. Germline V gives CDR1 MNHNY, CDR2 SVGAGI (reference sequence).